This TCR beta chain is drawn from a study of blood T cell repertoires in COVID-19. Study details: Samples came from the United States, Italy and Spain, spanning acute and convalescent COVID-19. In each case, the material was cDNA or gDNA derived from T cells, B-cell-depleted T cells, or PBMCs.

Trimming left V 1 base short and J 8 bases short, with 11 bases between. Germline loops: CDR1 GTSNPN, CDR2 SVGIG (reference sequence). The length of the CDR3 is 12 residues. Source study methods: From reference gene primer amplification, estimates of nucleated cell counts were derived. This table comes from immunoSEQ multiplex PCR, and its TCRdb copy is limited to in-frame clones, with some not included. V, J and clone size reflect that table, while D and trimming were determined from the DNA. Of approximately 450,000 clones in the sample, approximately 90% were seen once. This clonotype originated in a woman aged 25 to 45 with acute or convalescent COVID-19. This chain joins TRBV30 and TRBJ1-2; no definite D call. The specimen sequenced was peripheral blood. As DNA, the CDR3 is TGTGCCTGGAGTGGGGAGAGGTCCGGCTACACCTTC. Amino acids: CAWSGERSGYTF.